This TCR beta chain was sequenced during a study of identical twins. About this clonotype: Its antigen is still unknown.

Through template switching, a universal primer site was introduced, and the cDNA contained unique molecular identifiers. TCRdb fed the 5' RACE reads into MiXCR, producing one record per CDR3 protein. The sample records about 550,000 distinct CDR3 sequences, 20% to 25% being singletons. General study findings and limits: Rather than following the same donors, the conclusions depended on cross-sectional statistical analysis. Zero-insertion findings could be partly confounded by invariant cells (MAIT and iNKT cells).

The data were also submitted as part of a second study, on yellow fever vaccine responses in identical twins.

The sequenced material came from CD4+ T cells sorted from blood. The source of this sequence is a woman under 30 in good health.

CDR3 nucleotides: TGTGCCAGCAGGCTAGCGCCTTACAATGAGCAGTTCTTC. This gives the protein CASRLAPYNEQFF. The V and J genes are TRBV3-1 and TRBJ2-1, with D perhaps TRBD2 (6 bases). Trimming removed 6 bases at V and 4 bases at J, with 10 bases between. CDR1 LGHDT and CDR2 YNNKEL come from the germline V gene (reference sequence). The CDR3 loop spans 13 amino acids.